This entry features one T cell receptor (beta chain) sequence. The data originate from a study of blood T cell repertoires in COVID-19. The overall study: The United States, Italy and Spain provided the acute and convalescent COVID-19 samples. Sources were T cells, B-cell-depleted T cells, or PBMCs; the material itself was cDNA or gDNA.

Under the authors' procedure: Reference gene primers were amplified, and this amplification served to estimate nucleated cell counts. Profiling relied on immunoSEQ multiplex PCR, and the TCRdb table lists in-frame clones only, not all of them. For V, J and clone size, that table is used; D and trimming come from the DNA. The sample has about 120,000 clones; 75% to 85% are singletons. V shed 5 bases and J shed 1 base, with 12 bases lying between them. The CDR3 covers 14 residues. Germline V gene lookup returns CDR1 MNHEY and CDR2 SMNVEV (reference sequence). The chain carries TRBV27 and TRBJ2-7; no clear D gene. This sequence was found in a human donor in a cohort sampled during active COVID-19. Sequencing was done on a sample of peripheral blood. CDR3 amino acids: CASSPRSSSYEQYF. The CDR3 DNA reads TGTGCCAGCAGTCCTAGATCTTCTTCCTACGAGCAGTACTTC.